The clone carrying this TCR beta chain has more than one count but fewer than ten. Its target is unknown. Clones were read by immunoSEQ multiplex PCR, and TCRdb kept only the in-frame ones, dropping some. The sample has approximately 28,000 clones; around three quarters are singletons. This record belongs to a study of radiotherapy plus CTLA-4 blockade in lung cancer. In the study overall: For less than 20% of patients, objective responses occurred, and about 30% had disease control.

This CDR3 contains 15 residues. Per the germline V gene, CDR1 is SGHDN and CDR2 is FVKESK. Losses at the gene ends were 3 bases for V and 2 bases for J; bases not matched to a gene: 4. Broader study findings: Early shifts in blood T cell clones, with interferon-beta, reportedly predicted response best. Radiotherapy was combined with ipilimumab, and tumor-derived TCR clones then expanded in blood.

The origin of this receptor is a human donor with non-small cell lung cancer that progressed on radiotherapy plus ipilimumab. This chain uses TRBV14 with TRBJ2-7; 10 nucleotides align to TRBD1. Source: peripheral blood, taken from a patient treated with radiotherapy plus ipilimumab. The CDR3 DNA reads as TGTGCCAGCAGCCAGCGGGACAGGGGAGCCTACGAGCAGTACTTC. The encoded protein is CASSQRDRGAYEQYF.